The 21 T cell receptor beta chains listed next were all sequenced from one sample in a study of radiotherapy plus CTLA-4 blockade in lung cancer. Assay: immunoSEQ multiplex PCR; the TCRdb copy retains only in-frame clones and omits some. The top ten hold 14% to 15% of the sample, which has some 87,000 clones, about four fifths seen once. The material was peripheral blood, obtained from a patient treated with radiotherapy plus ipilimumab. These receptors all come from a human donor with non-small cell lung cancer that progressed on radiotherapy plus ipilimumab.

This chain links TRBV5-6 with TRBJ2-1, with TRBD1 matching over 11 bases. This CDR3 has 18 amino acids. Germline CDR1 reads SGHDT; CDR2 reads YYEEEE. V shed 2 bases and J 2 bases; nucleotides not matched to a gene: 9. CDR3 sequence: CASSFPDRGLLPYNEQFF. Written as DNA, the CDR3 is TGTGCCAGCAGCTTCCCGGACAGGGGGCTACTCCCCTACAATGAGCAGTTCTTC.

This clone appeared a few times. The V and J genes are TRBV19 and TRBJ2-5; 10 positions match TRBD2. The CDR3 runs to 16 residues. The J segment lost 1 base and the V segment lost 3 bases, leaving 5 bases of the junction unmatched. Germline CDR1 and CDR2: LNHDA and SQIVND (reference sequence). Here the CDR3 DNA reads TGTGCCAGTAGTATCCAGCGGGGGGGCCGCCAAGAGACCCAGTACTTC. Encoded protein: CASSIQRGGRQETQYF.

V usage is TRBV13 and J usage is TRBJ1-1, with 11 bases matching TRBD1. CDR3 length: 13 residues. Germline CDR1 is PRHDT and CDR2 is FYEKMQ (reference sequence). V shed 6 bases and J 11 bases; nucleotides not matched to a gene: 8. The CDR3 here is CASSIGQGATAFF. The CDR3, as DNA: TGTGCCAGCAGTATTGGACAGGGGGCGACCGCTTTCTTT.

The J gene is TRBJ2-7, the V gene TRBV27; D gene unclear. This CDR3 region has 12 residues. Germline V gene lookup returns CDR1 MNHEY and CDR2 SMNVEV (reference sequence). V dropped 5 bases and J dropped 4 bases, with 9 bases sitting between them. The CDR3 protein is CASSPLGYEQYF. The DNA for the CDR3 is TGTGCCAGCAGTCCCCTCGGGTACGAGCAGTACTTC.

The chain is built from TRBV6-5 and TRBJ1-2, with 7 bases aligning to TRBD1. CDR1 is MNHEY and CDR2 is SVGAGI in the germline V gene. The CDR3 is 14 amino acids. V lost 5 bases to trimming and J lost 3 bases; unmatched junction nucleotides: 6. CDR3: CASSVTGFDYGYTF. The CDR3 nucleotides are TGTGCCAGCAGTGTGACAGGGTTTGACTATGGCTACACCTTC.

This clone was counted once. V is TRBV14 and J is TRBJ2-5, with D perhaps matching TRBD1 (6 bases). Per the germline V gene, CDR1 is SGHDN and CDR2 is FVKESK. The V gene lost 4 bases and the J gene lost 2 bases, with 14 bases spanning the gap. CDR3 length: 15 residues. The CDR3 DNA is TGTGCCAGCAGCCGCAATTGGGGGCGGCAAGAGACCCAGTACTTC. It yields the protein CASSRNWGRQETQYF.

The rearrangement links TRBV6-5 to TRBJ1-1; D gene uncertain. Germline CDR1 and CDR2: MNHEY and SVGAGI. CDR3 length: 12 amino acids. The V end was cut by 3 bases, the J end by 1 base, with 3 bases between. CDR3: CASSYQNTEAFF. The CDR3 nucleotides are TGTGCCAGCAGTTATCAGAACACTGAAGCTTTCTTT.

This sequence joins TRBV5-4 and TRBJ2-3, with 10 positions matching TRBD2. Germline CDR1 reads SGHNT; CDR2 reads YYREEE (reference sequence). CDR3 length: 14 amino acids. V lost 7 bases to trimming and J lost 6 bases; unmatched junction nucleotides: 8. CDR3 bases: TGTGCCAGCTGGGGGGCTAGCGGGAGCGATACGCAGTATTTT. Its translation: CASWGASGSDTQYF.

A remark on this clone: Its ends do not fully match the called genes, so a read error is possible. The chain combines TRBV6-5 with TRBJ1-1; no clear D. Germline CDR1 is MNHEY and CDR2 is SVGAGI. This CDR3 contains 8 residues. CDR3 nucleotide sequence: TGTGCCTTTATTACAGCGATTTTT. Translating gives CAFITAIF.

In DNA, the CDR3 is TGTGCCAGCACCGTTAGCGGGACCCTTTACAATGAGCAGTTCTTC. It encodes CASTVSGTLYNEQFF. The genes are TRBV28 and TRBJ2-1; 8 bases are a match to TRBD2. V was clipped by 7 bases and J by 4 bases; unmatched bases: 9. Germline V gene sequence: CDR1 MDHEN, CDR2 SYDVKM. The CDR3 is made up of 15 amino acids.

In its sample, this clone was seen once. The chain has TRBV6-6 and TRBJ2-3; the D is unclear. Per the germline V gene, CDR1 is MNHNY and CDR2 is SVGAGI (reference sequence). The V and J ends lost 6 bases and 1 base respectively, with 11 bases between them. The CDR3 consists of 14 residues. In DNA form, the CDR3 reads TGTGCCAGCAGAGGAGTCGGTGGCACAGATACGCAGTATTTT. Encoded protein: CASRGVGGTDTQYF.

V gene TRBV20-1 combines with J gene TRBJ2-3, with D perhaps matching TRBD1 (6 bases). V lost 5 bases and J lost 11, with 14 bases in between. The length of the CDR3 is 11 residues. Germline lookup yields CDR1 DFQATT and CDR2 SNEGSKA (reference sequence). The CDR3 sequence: CSAGGHVGQYF. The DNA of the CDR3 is TGCAGTGCTGGGGGCCATGTAGGGCAGTATTTT.

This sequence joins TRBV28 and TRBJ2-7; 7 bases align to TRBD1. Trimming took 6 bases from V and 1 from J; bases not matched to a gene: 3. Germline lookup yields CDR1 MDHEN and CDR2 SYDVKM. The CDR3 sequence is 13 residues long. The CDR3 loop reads CASRQQGSYEQYF. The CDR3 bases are TGTGCCAGCAGGCAACAGGGGTCCTACGAGCAGTACTTC.

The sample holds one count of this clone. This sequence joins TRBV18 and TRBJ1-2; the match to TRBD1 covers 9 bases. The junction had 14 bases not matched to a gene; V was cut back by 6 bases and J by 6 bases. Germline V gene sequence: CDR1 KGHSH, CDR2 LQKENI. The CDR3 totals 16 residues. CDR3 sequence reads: CASSRTGAGGMHGYTF. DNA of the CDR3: TGTGCCAGCTCCCGGACAGGGGCCGGGGGGATGCATGGCTACACCTTC.

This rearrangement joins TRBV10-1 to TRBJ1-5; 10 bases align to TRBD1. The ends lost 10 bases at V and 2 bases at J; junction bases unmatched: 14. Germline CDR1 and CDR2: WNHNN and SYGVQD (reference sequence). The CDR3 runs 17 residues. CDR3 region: CATRIKTGGDGNQPQHF. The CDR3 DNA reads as TGCGCCACCAGAATAAAGACAGGGGGCGACGGCAATCAGCCCCAGCATTTT.

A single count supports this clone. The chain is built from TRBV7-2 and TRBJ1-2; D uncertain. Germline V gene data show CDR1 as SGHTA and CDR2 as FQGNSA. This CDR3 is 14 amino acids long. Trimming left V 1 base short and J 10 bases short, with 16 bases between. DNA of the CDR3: TGTGCCAGCAGCTTAGAAATTTCCGCGAGGGACTACACCTTC. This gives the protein CASSLEISARDYTF. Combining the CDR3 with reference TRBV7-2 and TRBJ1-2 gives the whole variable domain GAGVSQSPSNKVTEKGKDVELRCDPISGHTALYWYRQSLGQGLEFLIYFQGNSAPDKSGLPSDRFSAERTGGSVSTLTIQRTQQEDSAVYLCASSLEISARDYTFGSGTRLTVV.

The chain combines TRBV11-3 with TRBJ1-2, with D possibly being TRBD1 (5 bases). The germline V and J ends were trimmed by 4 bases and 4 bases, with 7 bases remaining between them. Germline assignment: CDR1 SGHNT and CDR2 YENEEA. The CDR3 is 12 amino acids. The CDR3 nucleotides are TGTGCCAGCAGCTCCGGGACCTATGGCTACACCTTC. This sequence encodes CASSSGTYGYTF.

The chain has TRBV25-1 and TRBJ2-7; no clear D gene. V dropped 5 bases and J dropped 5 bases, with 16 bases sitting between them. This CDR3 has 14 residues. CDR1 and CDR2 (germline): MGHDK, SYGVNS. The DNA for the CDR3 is TGTGCCAGCAGTTCAAGTGGGTTCTTGGACGAGCAGTACTTC. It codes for CASSSSGFLDEQYF.

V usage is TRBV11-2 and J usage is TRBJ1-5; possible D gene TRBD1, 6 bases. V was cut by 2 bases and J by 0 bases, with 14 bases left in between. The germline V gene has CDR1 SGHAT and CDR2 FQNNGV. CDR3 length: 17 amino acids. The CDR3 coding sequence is TGTGCCAGCAGCTTATGGAACAGGGACTATAGCAATCAGCCCCAGCATTTT. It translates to CASSLWNRDYSNQPQHF.

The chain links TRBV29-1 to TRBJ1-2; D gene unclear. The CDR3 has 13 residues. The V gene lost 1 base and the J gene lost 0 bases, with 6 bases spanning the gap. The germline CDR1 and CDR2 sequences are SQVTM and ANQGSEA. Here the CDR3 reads CSVEGTPNYGYTF. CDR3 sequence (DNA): TGCAGCGTTGAAGGGACCCCTAACTATGGCTACACCTTC. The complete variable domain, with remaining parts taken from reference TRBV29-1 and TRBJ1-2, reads SAVISQKPSRDICQRGTSLTIQCQVDSQVTMMFWYRQQPGQSLTLIATANQGSEATYESGFVIDKFPISRPNLTFSTLTVSNMSPEDSSIYLCSVEGTPNYGYTFGSGTRLTVV.

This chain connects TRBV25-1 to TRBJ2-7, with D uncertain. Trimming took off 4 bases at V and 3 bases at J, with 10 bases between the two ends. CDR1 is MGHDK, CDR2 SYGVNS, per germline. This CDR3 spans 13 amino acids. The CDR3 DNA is TGTGCCAGCAGTGGGTTGTCGGACTACGAGCAGTACTTC. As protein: CASSGLSDYEQYF.